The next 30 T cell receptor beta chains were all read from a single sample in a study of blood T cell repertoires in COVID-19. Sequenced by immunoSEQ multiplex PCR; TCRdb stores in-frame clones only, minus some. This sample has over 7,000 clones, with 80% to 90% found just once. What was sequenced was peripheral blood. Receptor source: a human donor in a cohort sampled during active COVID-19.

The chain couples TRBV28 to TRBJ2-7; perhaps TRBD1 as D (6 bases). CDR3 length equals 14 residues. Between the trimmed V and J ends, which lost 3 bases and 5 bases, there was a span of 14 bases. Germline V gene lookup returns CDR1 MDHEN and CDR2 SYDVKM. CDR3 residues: CASSLLQGKHEQYF. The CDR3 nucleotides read TGTGCCAGCAGTTTGTTACAGGGTAAGCACGAGCAGTACTTC.

CDR3 in amino acids: CASSLDRGSETQYF. DNA for the CDR3: TGTGCCAGCAGCTTAGACAGGGGCAGCGAGACCCAGTACTTC. The rearrangement uses TRBV11-3 and TRBJ2-5; the D gene is possibly TRBD1 (6 bases). The length of the CDR3 is 14 residues. CDR1 SGHNT and CDR2 YENEEA come from the germline V gene. V lost 0 bases and J lost 5, with 10 bases in between.

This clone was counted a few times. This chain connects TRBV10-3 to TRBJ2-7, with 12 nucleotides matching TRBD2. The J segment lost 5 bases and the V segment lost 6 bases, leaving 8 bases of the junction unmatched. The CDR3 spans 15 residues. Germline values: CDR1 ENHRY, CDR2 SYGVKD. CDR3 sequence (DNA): TGTGCCATCAGGGGACTGCTAGCGGGAGGGGACGAGCAGTACTTC. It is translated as CAIRGLLAGGDEQYF.

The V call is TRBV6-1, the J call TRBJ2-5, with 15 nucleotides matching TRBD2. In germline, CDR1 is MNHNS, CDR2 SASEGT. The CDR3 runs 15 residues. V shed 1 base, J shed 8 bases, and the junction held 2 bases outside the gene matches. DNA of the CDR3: TGTGCCAGCAGTGAAGGGACTAGCGGGAGGGGTACCCAGTACTTC. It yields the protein CASSEGTSGRGTQYF.

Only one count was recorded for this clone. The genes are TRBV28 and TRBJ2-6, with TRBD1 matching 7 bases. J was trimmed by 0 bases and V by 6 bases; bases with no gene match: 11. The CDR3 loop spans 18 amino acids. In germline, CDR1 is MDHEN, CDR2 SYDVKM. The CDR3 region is CASSRSRDRSSGANVLTF. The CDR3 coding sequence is TGTGCCAGCAGCCGCTCTCGGGACAGATCCTCTGGGGCCAACGTCCTGACTTTC.

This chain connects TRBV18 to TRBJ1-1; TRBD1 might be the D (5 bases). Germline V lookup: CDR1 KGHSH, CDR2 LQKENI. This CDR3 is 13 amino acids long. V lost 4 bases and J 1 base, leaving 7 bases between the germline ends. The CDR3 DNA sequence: TGTGCCAGCTCACGGGGCGGGAACACTGAAGCTTTCTTT. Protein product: CASSRGGNTEAFF.

The CDR3 nucleotides read TGTGCCAGCACCTTACTAGACGGGGTGGGTGCTTTCTTT. This codes for CASTLLDGVGAFF. The V gene is TRBV2, the J gene TRBJ1-1; D gene uncertain. This CDR3 region has 13 residues. V lost 7 bases and J lost 11, with 20 bases in between. Per the germline V gene, CDR1 is SNHLY and CDR2 is FYNNEI.

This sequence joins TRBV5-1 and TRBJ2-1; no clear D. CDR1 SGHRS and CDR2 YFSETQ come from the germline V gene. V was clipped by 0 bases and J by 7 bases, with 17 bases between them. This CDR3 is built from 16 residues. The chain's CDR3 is CASSLVSAPLGNEQFF. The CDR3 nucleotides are TGCGCCAGCAGCTTGGTATCAGCGCCCCTTGGGAATGAGCAGTTCTTC.

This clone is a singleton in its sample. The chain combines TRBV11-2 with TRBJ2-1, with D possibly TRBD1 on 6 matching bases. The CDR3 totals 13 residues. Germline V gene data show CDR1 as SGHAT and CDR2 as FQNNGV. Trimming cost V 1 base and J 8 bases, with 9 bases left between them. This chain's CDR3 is CASSLGGRDEQFF. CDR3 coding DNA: TGTGCCAGCAGCTTAGGGGGGCGGGATGAGCAGTTCTTC.

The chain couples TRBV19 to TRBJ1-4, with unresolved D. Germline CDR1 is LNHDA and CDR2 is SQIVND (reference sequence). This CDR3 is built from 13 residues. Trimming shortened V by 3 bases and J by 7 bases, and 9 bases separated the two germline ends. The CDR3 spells CASSIPGSEKLFF. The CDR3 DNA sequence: TGTGCCAGTAGTATCCCGGGGAGTGAAAAACTGTTTTTT.

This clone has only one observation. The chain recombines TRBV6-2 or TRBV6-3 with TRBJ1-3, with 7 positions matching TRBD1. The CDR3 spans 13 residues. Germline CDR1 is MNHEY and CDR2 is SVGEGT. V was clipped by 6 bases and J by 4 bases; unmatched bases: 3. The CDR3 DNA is TGTGCCAGCAGCCGGACAGGAGGAAACACCATATATTTT. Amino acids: CASSRTGGNTIYF.

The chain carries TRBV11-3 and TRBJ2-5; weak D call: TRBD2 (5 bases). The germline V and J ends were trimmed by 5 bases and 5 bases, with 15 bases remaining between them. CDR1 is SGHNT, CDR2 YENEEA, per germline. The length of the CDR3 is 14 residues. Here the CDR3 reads CASSRLGPGETQYF. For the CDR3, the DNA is TGTGCCAGCAGCCGATTGGGCCCGGGGGAGACCCAGTACTTC.

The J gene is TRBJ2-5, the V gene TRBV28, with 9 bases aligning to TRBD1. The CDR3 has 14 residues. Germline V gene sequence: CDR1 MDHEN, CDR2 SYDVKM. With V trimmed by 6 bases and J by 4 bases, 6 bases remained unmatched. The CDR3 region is CASSHRGRPETQYF. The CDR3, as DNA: TGTGCCAGCAGCCACAGGGGGCGCCCAGAGACCCAGTACTTC.

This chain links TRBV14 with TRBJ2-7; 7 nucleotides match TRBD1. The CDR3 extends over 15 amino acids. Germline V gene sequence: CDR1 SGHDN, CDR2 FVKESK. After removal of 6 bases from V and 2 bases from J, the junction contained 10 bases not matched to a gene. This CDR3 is CASSLYTGAPYEQYF. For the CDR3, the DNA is TGTGCCAGCAGTCTATACACAGGGGCCCCCTACGAGCAGTACTTC.

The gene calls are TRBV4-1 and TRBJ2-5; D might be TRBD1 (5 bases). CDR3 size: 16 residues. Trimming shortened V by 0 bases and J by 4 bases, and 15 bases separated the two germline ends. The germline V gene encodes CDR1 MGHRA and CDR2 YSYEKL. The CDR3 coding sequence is TGCGCCAGCAGCCAAGAGGGGCTGGGTCTGGGAGAGACCCAGTACTTC. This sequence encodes CASSQEGLGLGETQYF.

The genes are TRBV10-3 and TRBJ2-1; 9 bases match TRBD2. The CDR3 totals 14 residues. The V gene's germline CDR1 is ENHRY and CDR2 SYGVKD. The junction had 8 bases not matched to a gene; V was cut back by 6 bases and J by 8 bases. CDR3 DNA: TGTGCCATCAGCTTAGCGGGAGAGGGGGATGAGCAGTTCTTC. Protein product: CAISLAGEGDEQFF.

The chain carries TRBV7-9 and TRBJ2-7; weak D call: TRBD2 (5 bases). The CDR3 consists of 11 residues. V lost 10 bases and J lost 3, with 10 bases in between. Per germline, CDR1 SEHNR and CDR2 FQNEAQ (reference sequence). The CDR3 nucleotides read TGTGCCACGGAGGACCACTACGAGCAGTACTTC. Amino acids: CATEDHYEQYF.

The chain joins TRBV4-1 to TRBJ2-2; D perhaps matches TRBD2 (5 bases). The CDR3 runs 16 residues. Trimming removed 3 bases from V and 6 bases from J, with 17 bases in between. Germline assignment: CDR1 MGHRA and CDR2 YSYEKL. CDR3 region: CASSQRGVEGSGELFF. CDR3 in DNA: TGCGCCAGCAGCCAGAGAGGTGTTGAGGGTTCCGGGGAGCTGTTTTTT.

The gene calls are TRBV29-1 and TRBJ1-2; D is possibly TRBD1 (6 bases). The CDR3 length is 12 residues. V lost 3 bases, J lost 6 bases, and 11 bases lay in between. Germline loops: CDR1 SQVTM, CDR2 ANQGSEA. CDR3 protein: CSVETWGHGYTF. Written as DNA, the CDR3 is TGCAGCGTTGAGACTTGGGGGCATGGCTACACCTTC.

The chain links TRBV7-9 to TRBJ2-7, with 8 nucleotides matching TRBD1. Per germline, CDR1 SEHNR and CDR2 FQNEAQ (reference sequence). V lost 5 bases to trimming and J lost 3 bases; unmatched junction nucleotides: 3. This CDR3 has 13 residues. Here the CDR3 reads CASSLTGVYEQYF. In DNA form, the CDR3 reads TGTGCCAGCAGCCTGACAGGGGTCTACGAGCAGTACTTC.

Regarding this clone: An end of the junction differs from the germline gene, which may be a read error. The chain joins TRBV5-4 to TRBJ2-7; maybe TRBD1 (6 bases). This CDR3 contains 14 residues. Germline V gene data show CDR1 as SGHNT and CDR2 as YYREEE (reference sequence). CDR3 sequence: CTSSPGEFSYEQYF. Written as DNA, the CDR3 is TGTACCAGCAGCCCAGGGGAGTTCTCCTACGAGCAGTACTTC.

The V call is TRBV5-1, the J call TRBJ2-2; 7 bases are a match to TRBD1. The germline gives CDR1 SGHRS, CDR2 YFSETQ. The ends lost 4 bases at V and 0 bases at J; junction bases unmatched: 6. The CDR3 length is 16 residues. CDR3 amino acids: CASSRTGPTNTGELFF. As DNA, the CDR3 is TGCGCCAGCAGCCGGACAGGTCCTACGAACACCGGGGAGCTGTTTTTT. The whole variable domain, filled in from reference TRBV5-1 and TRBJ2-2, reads KAGVTQTPRYLIKTRGQQVTLSCSPISGHRSVSWYQQTPGQGLQFLFEYFSETQRNKGNFPGRFSGRQFSNSRSEMNVSTLELGDSALYLCASSRTGPTNTGELFFGEGSRLTVL.

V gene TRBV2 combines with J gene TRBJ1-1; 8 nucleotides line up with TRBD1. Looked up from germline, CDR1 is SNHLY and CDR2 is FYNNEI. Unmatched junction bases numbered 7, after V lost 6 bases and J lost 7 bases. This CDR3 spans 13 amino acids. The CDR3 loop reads CASRSDREGEAFF. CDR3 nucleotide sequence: TGTGCCAGCAGGTCGGACAGGGAGGGTGAAGCTTTCTTT.

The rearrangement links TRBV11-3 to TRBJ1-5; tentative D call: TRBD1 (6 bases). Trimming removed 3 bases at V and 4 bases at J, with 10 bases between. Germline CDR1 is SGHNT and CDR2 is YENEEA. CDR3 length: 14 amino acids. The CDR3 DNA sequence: TGTGCCAGCAGCTTTGAAGGGGGAAATCAGCCCCAGCATTTT. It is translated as CASSFEGGNQPQHF.

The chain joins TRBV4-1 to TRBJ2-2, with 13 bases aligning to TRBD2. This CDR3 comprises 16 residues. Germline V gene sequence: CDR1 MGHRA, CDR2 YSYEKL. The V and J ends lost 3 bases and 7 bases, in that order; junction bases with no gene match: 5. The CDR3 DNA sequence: TGCGCCAGCAGCCAGATGACTAGCGGGAGGTTCGGGGAGCTGTTTTTT. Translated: CASSQMTSGRFGELFF.

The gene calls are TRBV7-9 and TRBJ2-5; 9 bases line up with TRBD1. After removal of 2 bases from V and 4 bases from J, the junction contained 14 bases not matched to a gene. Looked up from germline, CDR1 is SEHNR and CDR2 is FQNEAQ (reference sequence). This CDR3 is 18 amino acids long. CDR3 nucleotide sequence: TGTGCCAGCAGCTTACTCCTCGATTTGAGACAGGGGGTAGAGACCCAGTACTTC. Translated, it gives CASSLLLDLRQGVETQYF. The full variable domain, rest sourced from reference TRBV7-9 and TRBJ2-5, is DTGVSQNPRHKITKRGQNVTFRCDPISEHNRLYWYRQTLGQGPEFLTYFQNEAQLEKSRLLSDRFSAERPKGSFSTLEIQRTEQGDSAMYLCASSLLLDLRQGVETQYFGPGTRLLVL.

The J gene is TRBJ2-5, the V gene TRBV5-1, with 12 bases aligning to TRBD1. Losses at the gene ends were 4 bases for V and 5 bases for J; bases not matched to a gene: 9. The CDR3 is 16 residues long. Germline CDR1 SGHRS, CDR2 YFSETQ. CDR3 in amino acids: CASSIVPGQGAETQYF. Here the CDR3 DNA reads TGCGCCAGCAGCATCGTTCCGGGACAGGGGGCTGAGACCCAGTACTTC.

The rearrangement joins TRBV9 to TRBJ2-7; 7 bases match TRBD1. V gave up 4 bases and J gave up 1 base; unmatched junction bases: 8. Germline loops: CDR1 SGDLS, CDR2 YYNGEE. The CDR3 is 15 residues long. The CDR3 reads CASSPQNRGSYEQYF. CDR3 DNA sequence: TGTGCCAGCAGCCCTCAGAACAGGGGATCCTACGAGCAGTACTTC.

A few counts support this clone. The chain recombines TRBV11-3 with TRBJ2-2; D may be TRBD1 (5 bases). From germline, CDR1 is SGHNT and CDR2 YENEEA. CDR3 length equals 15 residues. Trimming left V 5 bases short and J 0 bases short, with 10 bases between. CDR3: CASSPGHSNTGELFF. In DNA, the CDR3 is TGTGCCAGCAGCCCCGGACACTCGAACACCGGGGAGCTGTTTTTT.

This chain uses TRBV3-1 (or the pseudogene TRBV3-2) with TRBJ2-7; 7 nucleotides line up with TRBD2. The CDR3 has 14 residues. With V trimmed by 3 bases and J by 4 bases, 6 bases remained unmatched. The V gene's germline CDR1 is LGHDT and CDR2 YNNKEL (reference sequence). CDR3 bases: TGTGCCAGCAGCCATGGGGCGGGAGAATACGAGCAGTACTTC. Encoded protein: CASSHGAGEYEQYF.